Each of the 11 T cell receptor beta chains below was sequenced from the same sample in a study of shared clonotypes between healthy human individuals. Positively selected for CCR7, the CD45RO-negative cells used as naive CD8 cells excluded terminally differentiated effector memory CD45RA+ cells. TCRdb's copy holds only in-frame clones and misses some; the assay was immunoSEQ multiplex PCR. The sample records roughly 2.1 million clones, approximately 94% being singletons. Sequencing was performed on naive CD8+ T cells from PBMCs. Receptors originate from a man younger than 30 in good health. Some clones in this sample may be carry-over from other donors' samples.

A word on this clone: This sample includes further DNA sequences coding for the same CDR3. The CDR3, as DNA: TGTGCCAGCAGCGTAGGAGGCGGGAGGGCCCACGAGCAGTACTTC. Amino acids: CASSVGGGRAHEQYF. The chain carries TRBV9 and TRBJ2-7; 9 positions match TRBD2. Looked up from germline, CDR1 is SGDLS and CDR2 is YYNGEE. The ends lost 0 bases at V and 5 bases at J; junction bases unmatched: 6. This CDR3 spans 15 amino acids.

V and J are TRBV27 and TRBJ1-2, with TRBD1 identical over 10 bases. The CDR3 is made up of 14 amino acids. V shed 5 bases and J 4 bases; nucleotides not matched to a gene: 4. Germline CDR1 MNHEY, CDR2 SMNVEV (reference sequence). CDR3 DNA sequence: TGTGCCAGCAGTACCGGACAGGGGGTCTATGGCTACACCTTC. It encodes CASSTGQGVYGYTF.

CDR3 protein: CSGAELTQYF. In DNA, the CDR3 is TGCAGTGGGGCGGAGTTAACGCAGTATTTT. The V gene is TRBV20-1, the J gene TRBJ2-3; no reliable D call. This CDR3 region has 10 residues. With 7 bases removed from V and 9 bases from J, the gap between germline ends came to 11 bases. The germline V gene has CDR1 DFQATT and CDR2 SNEGSKA (reference sequence).

V and J are TRBV28 and TRBJ1-1, with 9 positions matching TRBD1. Germline assignment: CDR1 MDHEN and CDR2 SYDVKM. V was clipped by 5 bases and J by 2 bases; unmatched bases: 6. The CDR3 extends over 15 amino acids. This chain's CDR3 is CASSEDRGVNTEAFF. The CDR3 nucleotides are TGTGCCAGCAGTGAGGACAGGGGAGTTAACACTGAAGCTTTCTTT.

The CDR3 bases are TGTGCCAGCAGTTACTCGTCAGGGGCAAACTATGGCTACACCTTC. Its translation: CASSYSSGANYGYTF. V usage is TRBV6-6 and J usage is TRBJ1-2; weak D call: TRBD1 (6 bases). Trimming shortened V by 0 bases and J by 2 bases, and 10 bases separated the two germline ends. The germline V gene has CDR1 MNHNY and CDR2 SVGAGI (reference sequence). The CDR3 is 15 amino acids.

A single count supports this clone. The chain is built from TRBV27 and TRBJ2-3; TRBD2 matches at 9 bases. The CDR3 is 15 residues long. The ends lost 4 bases at V and 2 bases at J; junction bases unmatched: 4. Germline lookup yields CDR1 MNHEY and CDR2 SMNVEV (reference sequence). This CDR3 reads CASSSLAGTTDTQYF. CDR3 sequence (DNA): TGTGCCAGCAGTTCACTAGCGGGTACCACAGATACGCAGTATTTT.

The gene calls are TRBV4-1 and TRBJ2-7; TRBD2 agrees at 14 bases. Trimming removed 0 bases from V and 6 bases from J; junction bases left unmatched: 10. Germline values: CDR1 MGHRA, CDR2 YSYEKL. CDR3 length: 18 residues. Here the CDR3 reads CASSQDSHPGTSGSEQYF. The CDR3 bases are TGCGCCAGCAGCCAAGATTCCCACCCCGGGACTAGCGGGAGCGAGCAGTACTTC.

This clone has just one count. This chain uses TRBV7-2 with TRBJ2-7, with unresolved D. The germline gives CDR1 SGHTA, CDR2 FQGNSA. Trimming removed 1 base from V and 5 bases from J, with 12 bases in between. CDR3 size: 14 residues. The CDR3 nucleotides read TGTGCCAGCAGCTTAGGCCTATCCCTACACGAGCAGTACTTC. Protein product: CASSLGLSLHEQYF. Using reference TRBV7-2 and TRBJ2-7 for the parts outside the CDR3, the full variable domain is GAGVSQSPSNKVTEKGKDVELRCDPISGHTALYWYRQSLGQGLEFLIYFQGNSAPDKSGLPSDRFSAERTGGSVSTLTIQRTQQEDSAVYLCASSLGLSLHEQYFGPGTRLTVT.

The rearrangement uses TRBV6-6 and TRBJ2-2, with D maybe TRBD2 (5 bases). Deletions cut 1 base from V and 6 bases from J, with 12 bases between. The CDR3 is made up of 15 amino acids. Germline loops: CDR1 MNHNY, CDR2 SVGAGI (reference sequence). In nucleotides, the CDR3 is TGTGCCAGCAGTTACTTCAGCCTAGCTCCCGGGGAGCTGTTTTTT. Its protein product is CASSYFSLAPGELFF.

The chain recombines TRBV15 with TRBJ2-5, with 7 bases matching TRBD1. After removal of 9 bases from V and 5 bases from J, the junction contained 12 bases not matched to a gene. The CDR3 totals 14 residues. The germline V gene encodes CDR1 LNHNV and CDR2 YYDKDF (reference sequence). CDR3 sequence (DNA): TGTGCCACACGGAGAGGGGGCGGCGAGGAGACCCAGTACTTC. Protein: CATRRGGGEETQYF.

The chain carries TRBV2 and TRBJ2-7; TRBD1 aligns across 11 bases. After removal of 6 bases from V and 3 bases from J, the junction contained 4 bases not matched to a gene. In germline, CDR1 is SNHLY, CDR2 FYNNEI. The CDR3 runs 14 residues. The CDR3 coding sequence is TGTGCCAGCAGGGGACAGGGGGACGGCTACGAGCAGTACTTC. Translation gives CASRGQGDGYEQYF.